Below, one T cell receptor (beta chain) is given with its context. No antigen is known for it. Trimming removed 7 bases from V and 5 bases from J; junction bases left unmatched: 7. This CDR3 comprises 13 residues. Germline CDR1 SGHTA, CDR2 FQGNSA. Profiled with immunoSEQ multiplex PCR; TCRdb holds only in-frame clones, not every one. There are 120,000 to 150,000 clones in the sample; around 88% occur only once, and roughly 16% lies in the top ten. This specimen comes from a study of T cell responses to AZD1222 COVID-19 vaccine. Study summary: Analyses pooled second doses at about 4 or about 12 weeks. Notes on the study in general: Seropositivity was recorded at baseline in only a handful of AZD1222 recipients. Close to half of spike-specific TCRs reportedly recognize unmutated variant regions.

The TCR comes from an adult in good health. The material sequenced was peripheral blood, taken on day 0 of AZD1222 vaccination. The rearrangement joins TRBV7-2 to TRBJ1-1, with 7 bases lining up with TRBD1. The CDR3 sequence: CASKKQGGTEAFF. CDR3 sequence (DNA): TGTGCCAGCAAGAAGCAGGGGGGGACTGAAGCTTTCTTT.